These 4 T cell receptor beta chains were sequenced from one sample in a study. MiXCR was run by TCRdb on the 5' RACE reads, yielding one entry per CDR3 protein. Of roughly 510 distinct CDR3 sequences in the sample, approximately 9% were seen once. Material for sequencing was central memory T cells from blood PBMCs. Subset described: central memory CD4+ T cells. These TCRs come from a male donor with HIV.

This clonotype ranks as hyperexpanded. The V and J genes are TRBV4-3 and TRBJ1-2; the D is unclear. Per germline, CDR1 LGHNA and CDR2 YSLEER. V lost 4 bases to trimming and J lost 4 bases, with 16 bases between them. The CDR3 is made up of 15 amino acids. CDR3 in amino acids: CASSRDLQSLYGYTF. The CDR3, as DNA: TGCGCCAGCAGCCGAGATCTACAGAGTCTCTATGGCTACACCTTC.

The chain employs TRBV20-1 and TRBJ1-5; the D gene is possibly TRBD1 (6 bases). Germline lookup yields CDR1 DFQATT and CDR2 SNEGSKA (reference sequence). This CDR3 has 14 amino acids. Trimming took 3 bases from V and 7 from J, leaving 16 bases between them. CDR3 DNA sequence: TGCAGTGCTAGGAGGCCAGGGACAAGGCAGCCCCAGCATTTT. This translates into CSARRPGTRQPQHF.

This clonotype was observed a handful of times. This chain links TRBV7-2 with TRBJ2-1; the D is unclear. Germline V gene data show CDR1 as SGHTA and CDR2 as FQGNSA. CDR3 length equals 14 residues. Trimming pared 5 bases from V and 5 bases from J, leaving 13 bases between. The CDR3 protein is CASSQPGPNNEQFF. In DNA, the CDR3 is TGTGCCAGCAGCCAACCCGGGCCGAACAATGAGCAGTTCTTC. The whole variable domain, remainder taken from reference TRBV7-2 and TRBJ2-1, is GAGVSQSPSNKVTEKGKDVELRCDPISGHTALYWYRQSLGQGLEFLIYFQGNSAPDKSGLPSDRFSAERTGGSVSTLTIQRTQQEDSAVYLCASSQPGPNNEQFFGPGTRLTVL.

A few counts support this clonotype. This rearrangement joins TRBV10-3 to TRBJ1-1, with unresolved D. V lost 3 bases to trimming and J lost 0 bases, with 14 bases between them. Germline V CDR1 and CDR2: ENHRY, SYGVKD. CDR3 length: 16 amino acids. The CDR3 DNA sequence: TGTGCCATCAGTGATACAGCCGGCAGCATGAACACTGAAGCTTTCTTT. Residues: CAISDTAGSMNTEAFF.